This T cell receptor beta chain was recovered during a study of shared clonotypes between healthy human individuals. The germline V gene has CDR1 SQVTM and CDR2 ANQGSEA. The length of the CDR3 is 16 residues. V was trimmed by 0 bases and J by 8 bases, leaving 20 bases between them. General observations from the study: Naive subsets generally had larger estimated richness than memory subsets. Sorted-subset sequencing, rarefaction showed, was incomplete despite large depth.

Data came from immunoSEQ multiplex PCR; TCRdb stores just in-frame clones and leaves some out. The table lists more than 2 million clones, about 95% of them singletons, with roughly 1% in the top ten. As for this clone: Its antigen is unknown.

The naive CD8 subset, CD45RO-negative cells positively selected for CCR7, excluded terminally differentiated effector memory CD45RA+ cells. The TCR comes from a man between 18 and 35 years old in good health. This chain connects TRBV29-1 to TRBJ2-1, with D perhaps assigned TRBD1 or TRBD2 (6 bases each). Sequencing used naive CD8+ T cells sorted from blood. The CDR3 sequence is CSVEDPGRDWGHEQFF. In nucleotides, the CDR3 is TGCAGCGTTGAAGATCCGGGGCGGGACTGGGGGCATGAGCAGTTCTTC.